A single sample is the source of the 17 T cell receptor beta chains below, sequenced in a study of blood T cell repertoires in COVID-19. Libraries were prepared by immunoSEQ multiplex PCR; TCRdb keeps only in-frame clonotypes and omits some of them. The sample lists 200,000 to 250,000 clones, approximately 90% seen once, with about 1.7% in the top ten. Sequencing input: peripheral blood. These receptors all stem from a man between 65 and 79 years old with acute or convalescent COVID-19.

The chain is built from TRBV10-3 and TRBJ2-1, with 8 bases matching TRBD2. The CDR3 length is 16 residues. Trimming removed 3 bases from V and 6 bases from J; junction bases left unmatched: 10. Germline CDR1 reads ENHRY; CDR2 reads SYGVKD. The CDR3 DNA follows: TGTGCCATCAGTGATTTTACCAGCGGGAGAGTCAATGAGCAGTTCTTC. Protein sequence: CAISDFTSGRVNEQFF.

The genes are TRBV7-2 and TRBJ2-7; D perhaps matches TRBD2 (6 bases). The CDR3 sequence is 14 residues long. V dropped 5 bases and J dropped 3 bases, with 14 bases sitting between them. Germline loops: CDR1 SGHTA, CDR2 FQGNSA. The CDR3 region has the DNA TGTGCCAGCAGCGTCGGACCCGGGGGCTACGAGCAGTACTTC. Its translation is CASSVGPGGYEQYF.

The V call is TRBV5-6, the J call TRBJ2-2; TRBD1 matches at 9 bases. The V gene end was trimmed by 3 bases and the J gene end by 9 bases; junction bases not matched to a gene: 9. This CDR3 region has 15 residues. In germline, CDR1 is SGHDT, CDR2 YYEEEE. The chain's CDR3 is CASSWGTGFHRELFF. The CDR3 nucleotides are TGTGCCAGCAGCTGGGGGACAGGGTTCCACCGGGAGCTGTTTTTT.

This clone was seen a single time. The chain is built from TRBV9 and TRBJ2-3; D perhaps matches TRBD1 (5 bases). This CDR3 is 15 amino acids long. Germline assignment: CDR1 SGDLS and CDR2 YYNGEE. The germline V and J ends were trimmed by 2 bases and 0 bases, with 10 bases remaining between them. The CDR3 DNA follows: TGTGCCAGCAGCGTTTGGCAGGGAAGCACAGATACGCAGTATTTT. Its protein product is CASSVWQGSTDTQYF.

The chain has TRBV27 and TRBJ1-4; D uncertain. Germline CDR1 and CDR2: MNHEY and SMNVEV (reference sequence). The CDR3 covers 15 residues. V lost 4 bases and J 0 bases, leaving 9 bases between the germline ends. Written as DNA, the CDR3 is TGTGCCAGCAGTTCTTTGTCGGCAACTAATGAAAAACTGTTTTTT. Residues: CASSSLSATNEKLFF.

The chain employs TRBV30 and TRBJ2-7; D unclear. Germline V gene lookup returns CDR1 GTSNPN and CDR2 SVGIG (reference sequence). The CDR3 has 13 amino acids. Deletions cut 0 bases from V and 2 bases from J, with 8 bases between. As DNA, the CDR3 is TGTGCCTGGAGTGTAGGTGGAGCCTACGAGCAGTACTTC. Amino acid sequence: CAWSVGGAYEQYF.

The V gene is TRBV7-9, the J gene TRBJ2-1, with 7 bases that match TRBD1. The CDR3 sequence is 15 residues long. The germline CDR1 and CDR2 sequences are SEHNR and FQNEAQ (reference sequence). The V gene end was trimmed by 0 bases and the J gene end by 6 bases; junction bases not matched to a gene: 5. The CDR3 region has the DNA TGTGCCAGCAGCTTAGCAGGGGGCCAGGGCAATGAGCAGTTCTTC. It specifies CASSLAGGQGNEQFF.

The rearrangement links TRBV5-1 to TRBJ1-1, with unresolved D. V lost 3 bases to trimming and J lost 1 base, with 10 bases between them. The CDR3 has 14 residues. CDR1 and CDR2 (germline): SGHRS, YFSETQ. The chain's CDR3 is CASSWAGGNTEAFF. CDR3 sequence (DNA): TGCGCCAGCAGCTGGGCAGGTGGGAACACTGAAGCTTTCTTT. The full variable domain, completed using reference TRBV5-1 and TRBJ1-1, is KAGVTQTPRYLIKTRGQQVTLSCSPISGHRSVSWYQQTPGQGLQFLFEYFSETQRNKGNFPGRFSGRQFSNSRSEMNVSTLELGDSALYLCASSWAGGNTEAFFGQGTRLTVV.

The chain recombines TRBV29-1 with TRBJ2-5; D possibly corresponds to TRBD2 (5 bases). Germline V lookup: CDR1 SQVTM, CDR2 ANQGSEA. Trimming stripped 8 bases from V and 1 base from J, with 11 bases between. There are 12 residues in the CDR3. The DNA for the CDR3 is TGCAGCAGTTCGGGGATCCAAGAGACCCAGTACTTC. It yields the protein CSSSGIQETQYF.

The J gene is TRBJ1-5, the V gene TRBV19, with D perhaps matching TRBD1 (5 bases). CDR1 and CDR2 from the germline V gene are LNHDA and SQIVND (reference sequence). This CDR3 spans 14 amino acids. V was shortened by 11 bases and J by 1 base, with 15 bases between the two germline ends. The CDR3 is CASQTRQSNQPQHF. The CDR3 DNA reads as TGTGCCTCCCAGACGAGACAGAGCAATCAGCCCCAGCATTTT.

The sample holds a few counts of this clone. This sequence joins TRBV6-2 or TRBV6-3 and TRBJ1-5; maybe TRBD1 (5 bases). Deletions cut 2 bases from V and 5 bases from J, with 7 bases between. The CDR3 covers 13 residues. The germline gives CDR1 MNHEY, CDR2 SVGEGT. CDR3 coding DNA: TGTGCCAGCAGTTACGACAGTGATCAGCCCCAGCATTTT. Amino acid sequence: CASSYDSDQPQHF.

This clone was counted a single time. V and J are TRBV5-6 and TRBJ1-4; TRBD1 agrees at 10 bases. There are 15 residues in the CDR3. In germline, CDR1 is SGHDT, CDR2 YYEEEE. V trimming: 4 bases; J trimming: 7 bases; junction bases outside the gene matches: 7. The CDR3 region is CASSPTGGMTEKLFF. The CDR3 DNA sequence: TGTGCCAGCAGCCCGACAGGGGGCATGACTGAAAAACTGTTTTTT.

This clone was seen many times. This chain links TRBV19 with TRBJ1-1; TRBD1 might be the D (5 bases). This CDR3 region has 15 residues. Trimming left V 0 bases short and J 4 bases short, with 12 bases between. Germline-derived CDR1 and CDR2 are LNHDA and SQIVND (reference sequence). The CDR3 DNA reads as TGTGCCAGTAGTATAGATCCGGACGGGGGCACTGAAGCTTTCTTT. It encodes CASSIDPDGGTEAFF.

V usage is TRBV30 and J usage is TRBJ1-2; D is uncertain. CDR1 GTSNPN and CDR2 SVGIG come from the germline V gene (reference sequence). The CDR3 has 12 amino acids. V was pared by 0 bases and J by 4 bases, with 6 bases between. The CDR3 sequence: CAWSVGVYGYTF. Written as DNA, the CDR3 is TGTGCCTGGAGTGTCGGGGTCTATGGCTACACCTTC.

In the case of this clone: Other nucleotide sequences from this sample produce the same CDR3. CDR3 sequence reads: CASSVGQGVGEQYF. As DNA, the CDR3 is TGTGCCAGCAGCGTAGGACAGGGAGTCGGCGAGCAGTACTTC. V is TRBV9 and J is TRBJ2-7; 7 bases align to TRBD1. CDR1 SGDLS and CDR2 YYNGEE come from the germline V gene. J was trimmed by 6 bases and V by 0 bases; bases with no gene match: 6. This CDR3 spans 14 amino acids.

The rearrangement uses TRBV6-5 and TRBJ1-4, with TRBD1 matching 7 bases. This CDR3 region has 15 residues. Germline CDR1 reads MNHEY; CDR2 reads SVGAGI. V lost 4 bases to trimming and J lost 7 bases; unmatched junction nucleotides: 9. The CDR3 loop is CASSSLGQAGEKLFF. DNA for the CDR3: TGTGCCAGCAGTTCCCTCGGACAGGCGGGTGAAAAACTGTTTTTT.

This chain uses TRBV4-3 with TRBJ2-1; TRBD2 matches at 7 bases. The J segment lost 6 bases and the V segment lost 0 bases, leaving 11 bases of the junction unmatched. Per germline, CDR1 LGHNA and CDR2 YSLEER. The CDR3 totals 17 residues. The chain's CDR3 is CASSQDRGNSGGNEQFF. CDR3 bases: TGCGCCAGCAGCCAAGATCGTGGTAATTCGGGGGGCAATGAGCAGTTCTTC.